This paragraph covers one T cell receptor beta chain sequence. Its antigen is currently not known. Base quality data are lacking; no much larger clone is found one base away. CDR1 and CDR2 are read off the germline V gene as LGHNA and YNFKEQ. V and J are trimmed by 0 bases and 8 bases, and the gene matches miss 18 bases of the junction. The CDR3, from cysteine to phenylalanine, totals 18 residues. Only the CDR3 DNA stays, 54 bases, in frame from base 1. These data originate in a study of blood T cell repertoires in COVID-19 (dated by TCRdb to about 2020). With respect to the entire study: Collaborator samples came from the United States, Italy and Spain and covered acute and convalescent phases of COVID-19. Where available, HLA class I and class II types were obtained from metadata supplied by the sample provider rather than from assay-based typing. Subjects who had been exposed to COVID-19, were actively infected with it, or had recovered from it provided the deeply sampled blood TCRbeta repertoires that made up the dataset. The samples were drawn from two sources: the first 160 participants of the ongoing ImmuneRACE study, and 1,254 subjects contributed by 6 global collaborators. Nearly every sample came with metadata listing a de-identified subject ID, COVID-19 status, age in years and sex. The repertoires were made available in a free public database intended to serve as a resource for research on the immune response to SARS-CoV-2. The prospective study material was composed of cDNA or gDNA derived from T cells, B-cell-depleted T cells, or PBMCs.

General conclusions and limits of the study: How much clinical and demographic metadata was included differed by source and by participant, and the metadata was provided uncurated.

Whole blood was collected in K2EDTA tubes by collaborating institutions according to the institutions' own protocols. For TCRbeta analysis, collaborators shipped samples in one of three forms: frozen whole blood, isolated PBMCs, or DNA extracted from either of those sample types. The immunoSEQ Assay, a bias-controlled multiplex PCR, was used to amplify TCRbeta CDR3 regions from genomic DNA. Processing in the source paper ran as follows. The number of nucleated cells in each sample was estimated from the amplification of reference gene primers within the assay. To quantify the absolute abundance of each unique TCRbeta CDR3 rearrangement, sequence reads were collapsed and filtered. For each sample, productive Simpson clonality was calculated by taking the square root of Simpson's diversity index across productive rearrangements. Here the immuneACCESS table is served through TCRdb, limited to in-frame sequences with V and J called. Missing clones are a known gap in these copies; in checked studies unresolved V genes cover under half, and the rest lacks a known reason. Clonal size and the V and J genes are those of that table, whereas D and trimming came from the DNA. The sample data list roughly 120,000 clones, and 84% of these were observed just once. 6.6% of the sample is taken by the ten largest.

Source material: peripheral blood. Rearrangement joined TRBV4-2 to TRBJ1-2, with 7 bases matching TRBD1. The sequence derives from a woman in her forties or fifties with acute or convalescent COVID-19. The bases read TGTGCCAGCAGCCAAGATGGGGTTTCGGGGGACAGAGGTCGAGGCTACACCTTC. This gives the protein CASSQDGVSGDRGRGYTF.